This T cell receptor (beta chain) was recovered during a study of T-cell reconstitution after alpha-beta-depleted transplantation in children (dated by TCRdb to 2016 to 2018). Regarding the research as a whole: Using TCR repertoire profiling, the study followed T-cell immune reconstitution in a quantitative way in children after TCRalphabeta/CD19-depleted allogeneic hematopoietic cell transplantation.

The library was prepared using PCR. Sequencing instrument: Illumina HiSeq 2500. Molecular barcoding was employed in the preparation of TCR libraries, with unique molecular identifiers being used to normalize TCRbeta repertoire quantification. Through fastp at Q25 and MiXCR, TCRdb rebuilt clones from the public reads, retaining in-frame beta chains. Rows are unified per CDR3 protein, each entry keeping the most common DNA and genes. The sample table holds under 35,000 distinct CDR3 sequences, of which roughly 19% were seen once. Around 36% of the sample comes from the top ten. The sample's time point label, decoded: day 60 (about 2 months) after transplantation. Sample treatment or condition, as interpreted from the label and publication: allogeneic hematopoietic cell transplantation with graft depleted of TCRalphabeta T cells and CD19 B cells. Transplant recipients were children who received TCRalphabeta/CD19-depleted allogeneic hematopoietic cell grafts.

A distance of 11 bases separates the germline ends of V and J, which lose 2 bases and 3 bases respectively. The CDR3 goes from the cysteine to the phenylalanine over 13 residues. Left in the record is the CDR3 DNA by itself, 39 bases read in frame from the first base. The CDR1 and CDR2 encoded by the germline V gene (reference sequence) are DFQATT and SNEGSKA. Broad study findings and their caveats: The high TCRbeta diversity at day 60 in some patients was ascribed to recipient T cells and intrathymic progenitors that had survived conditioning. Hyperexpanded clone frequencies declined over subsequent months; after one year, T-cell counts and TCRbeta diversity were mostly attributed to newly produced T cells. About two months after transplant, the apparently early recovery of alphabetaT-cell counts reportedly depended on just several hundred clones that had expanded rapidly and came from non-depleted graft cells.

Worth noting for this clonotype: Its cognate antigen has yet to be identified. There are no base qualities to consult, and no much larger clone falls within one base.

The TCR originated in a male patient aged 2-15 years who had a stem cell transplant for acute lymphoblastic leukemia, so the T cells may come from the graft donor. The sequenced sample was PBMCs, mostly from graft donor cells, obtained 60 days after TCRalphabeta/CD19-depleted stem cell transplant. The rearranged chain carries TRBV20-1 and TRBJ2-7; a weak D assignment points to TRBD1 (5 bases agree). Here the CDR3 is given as CSARQGSFYEQYF. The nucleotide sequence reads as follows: TGCAGTGCTAGACAGGGTAGCTTCTACGAGCAGTACTTC.